The clone carrying this T cell receptor beta chain was counted a few times. This sample was taken from a study of blood T cells in healthy people across ages. Primers used in a second PCR of about 6 to 11 cycles were a sample-barcoded 5' primer and a J-beta primer mix. Each cDNA molecule received a tag from a template-switch adaptor that had 12 random nucleotides. TCRdb re-derived calls from the 5' RACE reads in MiXCR, one entry per CDR3 protein. The sample holds more than 1,400,000 distinct CDR3 sequences; around 42% are singletons and the top ten take roughly 7.7%. This clonotype was sampled from a woman aged 18-29 years in good health. Sequencing was done on a sample of blood.

CDR3 in DNA: TGTGCCATCAGTGAACAGGGGGATGACTATGGCTACACCTTC. It specifies CAISEQGDDYGYTF. The V call is TRBV10-3, the J call TRBJ1-2; 8 nucleotides align to TRBD1. With 3 bases clipped from V and 3 bases from J, the junction kept 3 bases outside the gene matches. CDR1 and CDR2 from the germline V gene are ENHRY and SYGVKD. The CDR3 loop spans 14 amino acids.